This TCR beta chain was recorded in a study of blood T cell repertoires in COVID-19. The CDR3 has 17 amino acids. Looked up from germline, CDR1 is SGHKS and CDR2 is YYEKEE (reference sequence). V was pared by 4 bases and J by 2 bases, with 18 bases between. Authors' processing steps: Nucleated cell counts were estimated from reference gene primer amplification. The table came from immunoSEQ multiplex PCR; TCRdb's copy has only in-frame clones and leaves some out. V, J and clone size derive from that table, while D and trimming were established from the DNA sequence. The sample has 130,000 to 150,000 clones, about 85% seen once.

The origin of this receptor is a human donor with acute or convalescent COVID-19. The donor label of this sample is uncertain. This chain connects TRBV5-5 to TRBJ2-2, with D maybe TRBD2 (5 bases). Material: peripheral blood. The CDR3 DNA follows: TGTGCCAGCAGCCGTCTACTCCCGGCTAGCAACACCGGGGAGCTGTTTTTT. Translated: CASSRLLPASNTGELFF.